These 12 T cell receptor beta chains originate from one sample sequenced in a study of blood T cells in healthy people across ages. Through a sample-barcoded 5' primer and a J-beta primer mix, a second PCR was run for roughly 6 to 12 cycles. MiXCR, run by TCRdb on the 5' RACE reads, gives a single entry per CDR3 protein. The sample shows fewer than 2,000,000 distinct CDR3 sequences, approximately 39% of them seen only once. What was sequenced was blood. These receptors all stem from a human donor in good health.

In DNA form, the CDR3 reads TGTGCCAGCATCCCGGCGGCCCCTACTGAAGCTTTCTTT. Translating it yields CASIPAAPTEAFF. The V call is TRBV28, the J call TRBJ1-1; D is uncertain. Germline values: CDR1 MDHEN, CDR2 SYDVKM. The germline V and J ends were trimmed by 7 bases and 5 bases, with 14 bases remaining between them. CDR3 length equals 13 residues.

This clonotype showed up just a few times. V usage is TRBV20-1 and J usage is TRBJ2-1; D may be TRBD1 (5 bases). The CDR3 extends over 15 amino acids. The V gene lost 6 bases and the J gene lost 0 bases, with 15 bases spanning the gap. Germline assignment: CDR1 DFQATT and CDR2 SNEGSKA (reference sequence). The CDR3 DNA is TGCAGTGCCCCAGACAGATTACTCTCCTACAATGAGCAGTTCTTC. Translating it yields CSAPDRLLSYNEQFF.

The genes are TRBV20-1 and TRBJ2-1, with D possibly matching TRBD2 (5 bases). V was cut by 6 bases and J by 3 bases, with 9 bases left in between. Germline CDR1 DFQATT, CDR2 SNEGSKA (reference sequence). The CDR3 is 12 residues long. In DNA, the CDR3 is TGCAGTGCCCTGGGAGACTACAATGAGCAGTTCTTC. Its protein is CSALGDYNEQFF.

In its sample, this clonotype was seen once. This chain uses TRBV7-2 with TRBJ2-3, with a tentative D call TRBD2 (7 bases). V lost 4 bases, J lost 6 bases, and 17 bases lay in between. The germline gives CDR1 SGHTA, CDR2 FQGNSA. The CDR3 runs 15 residues. This CDR3 reads CASSSGGGEGDTQYF. In nucleotides, the CDR3 is TGTGCCAGCAGCTCCGGGGGCGGGGAGGGGGATACGCAGTATTTT.

This chain connects TRBV27 to TRBJ1-5; D remains ambiguous. V lost 0 bases and J 4 bases, leaving 13 bases between the germline ends. Per the germline V gene, CDR1 is MNHEY and CDR2 is SMNVEV (reference sequence). The CDR3 contains 16 residues. The CDR3 DNA is TGTGCCAGCAGTTTATCGGGCGAACTCCTAAATCAGCCCCAGCATTTT. Amino acid sequence: CASSLSGELLNQPQHF.

This chain links TRBV6-6 with TRBJ2-3; D is unclear. Trimming removed 8 bases at V and 0 bases at J, with 6 bases between. The CDR3 is 12 amino acids. Germline assignment: CDR1 MNHNY and CDR2 SVGAGI (reference sequence). The chain's CDR3 is CASWWSTDTQYF. The CDR3 nucleotides are TGTGCCAGCTGGTGGAGCACAGATACGCAGTATTTT.

Only a few counts were recorded for this clonotype. The chain carries TRBV29-1 and TRBJ1-2; 9 nucleotides align to TRBD1. Germline CDR1 is SQVTM and CDR2 is ANQGSEA. CDR3 length equals 14 residues. The V and J ends lost 2 bases and 5 bases, in that order; junction bases with no gene match: 6. CDR3 region: CSVEILGQGYGYTF. CDR3 bases: TGCAGCGTTGAAATTTTGGGACAGGGTTATGGCTACACCTTC.

Only a few counts were recorded for this clonotype. V is TRBV5-6 and J is TRBJ2-4; no clear D gene. Germline loops: CDR1 SGHDT, CDR2 YYEEEE. The CDR3 has 17 amino acids. The V end was cut by 0 bases, the J end by 0 bases, with 13 bases between. This chain's CDR3 is CASSLGLDPLAKNIQYF. The CDR3 DNA reads as TGTGCCAGCAGCTTGGGATTGGACCCTCTAGCCAAAAACATTCAGTACTTC.

This clonotype was seen a handful of times. The V gene is TRBV12-3 or TRBV12-4, the J gene TRBJ2-3; no definite D call. The V end was cut by 1 base, the J end by 0 bases, with 8 bases between. This CDR3 spans 15 amino acids. The CDR3: CASSLGLYSTDTQYF. The CDR3 DNA reads as TGTGCCAGCAGTTTAGGATTGTATAGCACAGATACGCAGTATTTT.

The chain uses TRBV12-3 or TRBV12-4 and TRBJ2-1; 7 nucleotides agree with TRBD1. The CDR3 extends over 13 amino acids. V was pared by 6 bases and J by 5 bases, with 4 bases of the junction left unmatched. The CDR3, as DNA: TGTGCCAGCAGGTCAGGGACAGACAATGAGCAGTTCTTC. As protein: CASRSGTDNEQFF.

J is TRBJ1-6 and V is TRBV2; D possibly corresponds to TRBD1 (5 bases). CDR1 SNHLY and CDR2 FYNNEI come from the germline V gene. Trimming left V 7 bases short and J 7 bases short, with 14 bases between. The CDR3 covers 14 residues. CDR3 protein: CASTERRGNSPLHF. In DNA form, the CDR3 reads TGTGCCAGCACCGAGAGGAGGGGAAATTCACCCCTCCACTTT.

This chain links TRBV10-2 with TRBJ2-7, with D uncertain. V lost 5 bases, J lost 0 bases, and 11 bases lay in between. The CDR3 has 14 amino acids. Germline V lookup: CDR1 WSHSY, CDR2 SAAADI. CDR3 sequence reads: CASSPNLSSYEQYF. CDR3 nucleotides: TGCGCCAGCAGTCCGAACTTGAGCTCCTACGAGCAGTACTTC.